This TCR beta chain originates from a study of cytomegalovirus exposure and HLA in healthy donors (dated by TCRdb to the late 2010s). Background for the entire study: In an earlier analysis of roughly 590 of the donors, around 290 Gb of sequence data and roughly 100 million unique TCR beta sequences from approximately 180 million T cells were reported. Roughly 290 gigabases of sequencing data and 70 million to 95 million unique TCR sequences made up an early release that covered several hundred HLA-typed donors. The genetic ancestry cluster associated with self-reported Caucasian donors included approximately 85% of the approximately 430 genotyped donors. The study aimed to test whether signatures of past pathogen exposure could be identified by cataloging public T cell receptors. The T cell repertoires of 700 or so subjects were profiled by immunosequencing and related to cytomegalovirus serostatus. In addition to the first cohort of hundreds of subjects, a separate validation cohort of around 110 different subjects was used. To predict cytomegalovirus infection status, the study brought together high-throughput TCR immunosequencing, statistical association of individual TCRs with disease status, and machine learning. A later analysis re-analyzed previously published TCR beta repertoires from 500 to 700 donors and added high-resolution HLA genotyping to study TCR occurrence patterns. Rather than using new phenotypic data, the later analysis identified candidate immune exposures from TCR beta sequences and from how often those sequences occurred across donors. An earlier analysis of 500 to 650 of the donors applied high-throughput TCR beta sequencing to assess whether each TCR beta V gene segment acted as functional or pseudogenic. Donor age, sex, ethnicity and CMV serostatus were compiled together with the repertoire data. In a later genetic analysis, genome-wide SNP genotypes for about 65% of the roughly 700 donors were used, and that subset was treated as a discovery cohort. All discovery cohort repertoires had been generated on a single sequencing platform. Both class I and class II loci were covered by HLA typing, at four-digit resolution. The number of donors typed differed by locus, with roughly 629-640 for A, B, C, DRB1 and DQB1, 522 for DQA1, 606 for DPA1, and 450 to 480 for DPB1. Four or five DR-DQ haplotypes were treated as single units for association and clustering because of strong linkage in the cohort. Among some 400 genotyped donors of the cohort, an average of approximately 240,000 unique TCR beta nucleotide sequences was sequenced per donor, of which 15% to 20% were non-productive.

Taken from cysteine to phenylalanine, the CDR3 has 14 residues. Only the CDR3 portion is preserved as DNA: 42 bases, with reading frame beginning at the first base. Between the V and J ends, shortened by 4 bases and 2 bases respectively, the junction contains 11 bases. The germline V gene supplies CDR1 SGHAT and CDR2 FQNNGV. Broader findings and caveats from the paper: At a false discovery rate of 0.05, a later analysis linked 16,951 TCR beta sequences to specific HLA alleles. Three of the identified cytomegalovirus-associated TCR beta chains were confirmed in vitro to be specific for cytomegalovirus antigens. A further reported finding was that TCR beta sequences accurately predicted the HLA-A and HLA-B alleles for most subjects in the first cohort. Across donors, most TCR sequences were observed very rarely, whereas some public TCRs were present in many individuals. The 87-base-pair reads could not distinguish some IMGT-functional V segments, including TRBV6-2 and TRBV6-3, so those segments were excluded. When HLA alleles, especially DR and DQ, strongly co-occurred, attributing TCR associations to individual alleles was difficult. In a later analysis, TCR association rates were found to vary across HLA loci, with the most associated TCRs seen for DRB1 alleles and the fewest for HLA-C alleles. V-gene and J-gene trimming of TCR beta chains was associated with a missense DCLRE1C variant in a later genetic analysis, and the association was replicated in an independent cohort. The authors suggested that the approach could potentially be extended to other disease states and immunological phenotypes. In an earlier analysis of roughly 560 of the donors, most TCR beta V segments were observed in productive rearrangements about 90% or about 30% of the time, broadly matching IMGT annotations. HLA typing was unavailable for some donors at each locus, so association tests used only the typed subset. Because counts were too low, seventeen rarely observed V segments, including chromosome 9 orphons, were excluded from the earlier analysis of 587 of the donors. Roughly uniform sequencing depth across donors was assumed in presence/absence analyses, although this assumption may not hold. A later analysis found that most CMV-associated TCR beta chains appeared HLA-restricted, with HLA associations seemingly driven largely by CMV exposure. A later analysis found that HLA-associated TCR beta chains were more clonally expanded and had lower generation probabilities than equally common non-associated chains. In a later genetic analysis, fewer N-insertions in productive TCRs were reported among donors in an Asian-associated ancestry cluster than the roughly 700-donor mean. Immune exposure information for the cohort was limited to CMV serostatus. In a later analysis, several top co-occurrence clusters were reported to appear linked to parvovirus B19, influenza, CMV and Epstein-Barr virus. Only TCR beta chains were sequenced in this cohort, and the absence of alpha or paired-chain data limited detectable features. Correlated functional status among segregating V segments might reflect linkage disequilibrium, but an unknown experimental factor could not be ruled out. A total of roughly 160 TCR beta chains were listed by the study as associated with cytomegalovirus. A group of highly shared sequence variants was considered likely to be a technical artifact of the sequencing pipeline. The classifier was reported to diagnose cytomegalovirus status with high specificity and sensitivity in both the original and validation cohorts.

To note about this clone: Its antigen target is currently unknown. Base-call qualities are not available, and no considerably larger clone is one nucleotide away.

The library was prepared using the immunoSEQ multiplex PCR assay. The multiplex PCR relied on a mix of 60 forward primers for TCR Vbeta segments and 13 reverse primers for TCR Jbeta segments. The CDR3 region of rearranged TCR beta genes was amplified from genomic DNA by a multiplex PCR assay. On the Illumina HiSeq System, the amplified TCR beta libraries were sequenced as 87-base-pair reads. Under the source paper's analysis protocol: A later analysis tallied around 87 million unique TCR beta chains across the 700 or so repertoires, and some 10 million of those chains were shared by two or more donors. To remove PCR and sequencing errors, raw reads were error-corrected and collapsed into unique sequences using a nearest-neighbor algorithm that merged closely related sequences. V, D and J gene segments were assigned by aligning CDR3 sequences to IMGT reference sequences. For a sequence to be retained, a match of at least six nucleotides was required to both a V gene segment and a J gene segment. A rearrangement counted as productive if the CDR3 had no stop codons and remained in frame with V and J, and every other rearrangement counted as non-productive. Following IMGT convention, CDR3 was defined as the stretch from the second conserved V-encoded cysteine up to the conserved J-encoded phenylalanine. The earlier analysis of 500 to 750 of the donors excluded any sequence lacking an unambiguous match to a single V gene segment. An earlier analysis of a few hundred of the donors called V segments functional above 56.7% productive rearrangements and segregating when the between-donor standard deviation exceeded 5%. A statistical classification framework was built for diagnosing cytomegalovirus status from the catalog of TCR beta chain sequences. In a later analysis, V and J genes were assigned by comparing TCR nucleotide sequences against IMGT/GENE-DB human TR gene sequences. In a later analysis, CDR3 sequences and most-parsimonious VDJ recombination scenarios were assigned using the TCRdist pipeline. In a later analysis, each TCR beta chain was defined by its CDR3 amino acid sequence together with its V-gene family, and reads lacking a unique V-gene family were excluded. A later analysis removed 500 to 650 highly shared, low-generation-probability nucleotide sequences to deal with suspected cross-contamination and a sequencing artifact. For each public chain, a later analysis derived a clonal expansion index from normalized ranks of inferred template counts within each repertoire. In a later analysis, generation probabilities were computed with a VDJ recombination model fitted to out-of-frame rearrangements, and the resulting probabilities were checked against IGoR. Hypergeometric tests were used in a later analysis to score TCR-TCR, TCR-HLA and TCR-CMV co-occurrence, with a repertoire-size bias correction applied to the TCR pairs. In a later analysis, false discovery rates were estimated by permuting HLA or CMV assignments 20 times. In a later analysis, co-occurring TCRs were grouped with DBSCAN, and TCRdist sequence similarity was added when clustering was performed within HLA-allele-positive subsets. Repertoires with fewer than 30,000 or more than 120,000 public chains, plus five repertoires with anomalous nucleotide sharing, were excluded from co-occurrence clustering. TCRdb retrieved this table from immuneACCESS and kept in-frame rearrangements only. Not all clones are present; in checked studies, unresolved V genes account for under half, and no reason is known for the remainder. Clone size and the V and J calls come from that table; the DNA yielded D and trimming. Here the sample has about 180,000 clones; about 72% occur a single time. The ten largest clones add up to under 2.5% of the sample.

The cohort was made up of 500 to 850 healthy bone marrow donors. At the time of sampling, every cohort member was nominally healthy, though immune exposures that went unrecorded were likely present. Of the 700 or so cohort members, nearly 300 had a positive CMV serostatus and roughly 370 had a negative one, while no CMV serostatus was recorded for the donor. Each donor provided a peripheral blood sample, and peripheral blood mononuclear cells were used for TCR beta sequencing. Genomic DNA extraction from the blood cell samples was performed with the Qiagen DNeasy Blood Extraction Kit. The source is a human donor in good health. The V gene is TRBV11-2 and the J gene is TRBJ2-5; a confident D gene designation cannot be given. The sequenced sample was PBMCs. This receptor has the CDR3 CASSSGAVQETQYF. The sequence in DNA is TGTGCCAGCAGCTCCGGCGCGGTTCAAGAGACCCAGTACTTC.